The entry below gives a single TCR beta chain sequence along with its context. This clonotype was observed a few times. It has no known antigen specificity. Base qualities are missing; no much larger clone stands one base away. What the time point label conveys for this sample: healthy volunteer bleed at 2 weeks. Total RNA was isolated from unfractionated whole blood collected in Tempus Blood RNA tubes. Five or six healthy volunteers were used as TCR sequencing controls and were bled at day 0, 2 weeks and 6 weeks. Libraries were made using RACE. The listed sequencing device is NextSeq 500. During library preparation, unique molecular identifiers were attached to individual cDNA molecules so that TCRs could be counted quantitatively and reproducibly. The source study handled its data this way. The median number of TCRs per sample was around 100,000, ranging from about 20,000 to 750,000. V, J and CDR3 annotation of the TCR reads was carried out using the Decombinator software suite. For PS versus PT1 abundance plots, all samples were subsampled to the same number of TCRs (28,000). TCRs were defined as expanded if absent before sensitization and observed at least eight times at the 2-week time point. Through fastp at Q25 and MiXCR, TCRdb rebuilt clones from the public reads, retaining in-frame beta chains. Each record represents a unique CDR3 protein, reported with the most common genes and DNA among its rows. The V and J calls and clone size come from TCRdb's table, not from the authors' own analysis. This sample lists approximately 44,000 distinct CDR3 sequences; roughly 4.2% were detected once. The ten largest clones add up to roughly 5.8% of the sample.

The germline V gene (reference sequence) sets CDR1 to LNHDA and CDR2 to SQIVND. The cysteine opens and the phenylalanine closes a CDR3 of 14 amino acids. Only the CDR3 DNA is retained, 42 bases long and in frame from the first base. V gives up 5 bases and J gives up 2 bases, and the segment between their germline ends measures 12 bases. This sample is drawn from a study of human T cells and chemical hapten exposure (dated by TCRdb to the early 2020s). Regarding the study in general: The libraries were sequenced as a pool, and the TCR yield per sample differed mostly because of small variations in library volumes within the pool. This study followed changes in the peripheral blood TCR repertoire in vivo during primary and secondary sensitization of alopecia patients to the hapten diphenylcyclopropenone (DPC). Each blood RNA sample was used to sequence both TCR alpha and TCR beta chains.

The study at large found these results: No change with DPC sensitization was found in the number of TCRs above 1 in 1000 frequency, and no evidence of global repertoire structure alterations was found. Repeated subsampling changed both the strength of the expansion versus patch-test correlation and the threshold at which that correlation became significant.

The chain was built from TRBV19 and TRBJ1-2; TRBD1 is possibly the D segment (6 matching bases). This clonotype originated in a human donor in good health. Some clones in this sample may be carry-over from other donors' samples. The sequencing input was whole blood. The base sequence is TGTGCCAGTAGTCCCGGACAGACGAACTATGGCTACACCTTC. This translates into CASSPGQTNYGYTF. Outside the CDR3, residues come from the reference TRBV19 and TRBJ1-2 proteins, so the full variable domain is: DGGITQSPKYLFRKEGQNVTLSCEQNLNHDAMYWYRQDPGQGLRLIYYSQIVNDFQKGDIAEGYSVSREKKESFPLTVTSAQKNPTAFYLCASSPGQTNYGYTFGSGTRLTVV.